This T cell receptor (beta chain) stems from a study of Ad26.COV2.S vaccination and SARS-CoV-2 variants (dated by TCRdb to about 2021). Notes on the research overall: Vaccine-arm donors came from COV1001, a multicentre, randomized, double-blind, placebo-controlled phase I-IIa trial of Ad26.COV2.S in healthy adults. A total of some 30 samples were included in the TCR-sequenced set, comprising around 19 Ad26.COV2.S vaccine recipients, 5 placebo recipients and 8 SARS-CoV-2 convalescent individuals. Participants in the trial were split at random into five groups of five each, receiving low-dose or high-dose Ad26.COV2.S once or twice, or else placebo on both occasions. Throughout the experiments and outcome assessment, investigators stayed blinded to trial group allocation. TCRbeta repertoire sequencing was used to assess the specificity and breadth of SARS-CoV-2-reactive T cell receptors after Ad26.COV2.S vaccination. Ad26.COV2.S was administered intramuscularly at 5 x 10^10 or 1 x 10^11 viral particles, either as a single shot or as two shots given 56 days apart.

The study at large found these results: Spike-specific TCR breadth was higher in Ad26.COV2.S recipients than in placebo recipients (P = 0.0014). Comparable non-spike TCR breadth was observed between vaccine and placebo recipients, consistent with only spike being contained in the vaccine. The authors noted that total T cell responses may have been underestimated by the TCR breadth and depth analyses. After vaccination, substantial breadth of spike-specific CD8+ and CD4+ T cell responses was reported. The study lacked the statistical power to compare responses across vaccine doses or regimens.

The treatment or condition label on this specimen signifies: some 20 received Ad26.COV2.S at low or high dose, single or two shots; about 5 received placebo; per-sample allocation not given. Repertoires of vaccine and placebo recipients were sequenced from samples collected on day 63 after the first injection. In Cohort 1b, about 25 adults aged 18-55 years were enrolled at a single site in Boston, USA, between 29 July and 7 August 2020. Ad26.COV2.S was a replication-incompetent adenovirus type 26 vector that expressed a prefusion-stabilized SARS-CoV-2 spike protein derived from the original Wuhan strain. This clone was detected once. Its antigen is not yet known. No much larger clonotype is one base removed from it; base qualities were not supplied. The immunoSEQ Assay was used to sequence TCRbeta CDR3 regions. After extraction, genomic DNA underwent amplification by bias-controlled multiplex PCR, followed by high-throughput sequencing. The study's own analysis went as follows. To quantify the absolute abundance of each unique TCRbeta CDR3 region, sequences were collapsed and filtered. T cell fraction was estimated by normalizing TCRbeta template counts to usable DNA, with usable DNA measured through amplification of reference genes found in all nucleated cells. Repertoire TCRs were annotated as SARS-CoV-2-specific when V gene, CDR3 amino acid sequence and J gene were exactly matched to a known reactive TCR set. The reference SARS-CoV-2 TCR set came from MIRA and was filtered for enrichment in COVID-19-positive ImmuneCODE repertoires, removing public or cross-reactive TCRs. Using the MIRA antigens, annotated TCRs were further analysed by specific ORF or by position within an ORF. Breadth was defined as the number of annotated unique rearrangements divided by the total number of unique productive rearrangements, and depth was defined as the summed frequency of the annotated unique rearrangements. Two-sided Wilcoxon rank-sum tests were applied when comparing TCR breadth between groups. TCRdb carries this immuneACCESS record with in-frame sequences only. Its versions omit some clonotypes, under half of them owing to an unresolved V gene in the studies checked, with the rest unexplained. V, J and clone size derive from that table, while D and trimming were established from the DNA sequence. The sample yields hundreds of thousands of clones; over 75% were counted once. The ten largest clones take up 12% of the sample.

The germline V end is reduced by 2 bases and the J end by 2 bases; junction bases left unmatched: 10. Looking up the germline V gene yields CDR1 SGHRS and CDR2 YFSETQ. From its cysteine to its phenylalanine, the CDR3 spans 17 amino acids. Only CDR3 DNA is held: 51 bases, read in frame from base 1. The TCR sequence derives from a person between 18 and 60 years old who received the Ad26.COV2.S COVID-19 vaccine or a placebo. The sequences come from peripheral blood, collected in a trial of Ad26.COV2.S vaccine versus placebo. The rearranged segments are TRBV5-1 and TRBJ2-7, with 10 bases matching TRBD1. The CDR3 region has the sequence CASSFVSGQGGTYEQYF. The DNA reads TGCGCCAGCAGCTTTGTTTCCGGACAGGGGGGAACCTACGAGCAGTACTTC.